This T cell receptor (beta chain) was recorded in a study of graft-versus-host responses after intestinal transplantation. Study-level background: Every recipient underwent anti-thymocyte globulin induction, then tacrolimus and steroids for roughly 3 years. Study-level findings and limits: GvH clonotypes were identified within recipient marrow, with a subset emerging first in ileum or blood. Within the allografts of patients who had graft-donor T cell macrochimerism, graft-versus-host to host-versus-graft clonal ratios were high. Early after transplant, HvG declines were associated with peak levels of circulating GvH clones.

Produced via immunoSEQ multiplex PCR; TCRdb's table is partial and in-frame only. This table holds about 120,000 clones, 85% to 95% found once. Details on this clone: Its antigen is currently unknown.

This CDR3 is built from 14 residues. Trimming took off 3 bases at V and 7 bases at J, with 15 bases between the two ends. CDR1 is MNHEY and CDR2 is SMNVEV in the germline V gene (reference sequence). The sequenced sample was unstimulated CD8+ T cells sorted from spleen or lymph node cells, obtained before transplant. The chain links TRBV27 to TRBJ1-2, with D maybe TRBD1 (6 bases). The TCR originated in a human donor who was the organ donor for an intestinal transplant. The CDR3 DNA reads TGTGCCAGCAGTTTCTTGGTGGGGGCTGGTGGCTACACCTTC. Its translation is CASSFLVGAGGYTF.